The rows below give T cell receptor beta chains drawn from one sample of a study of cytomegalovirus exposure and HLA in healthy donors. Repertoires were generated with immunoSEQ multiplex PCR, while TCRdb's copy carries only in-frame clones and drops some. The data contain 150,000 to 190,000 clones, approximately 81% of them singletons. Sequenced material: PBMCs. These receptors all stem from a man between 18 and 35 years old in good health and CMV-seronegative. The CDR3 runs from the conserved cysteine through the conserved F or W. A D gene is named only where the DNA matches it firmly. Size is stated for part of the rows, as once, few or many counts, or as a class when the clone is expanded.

DNA: TGTGCCAGCGACCGGGACATCACAGATACGCAGTATTTT
CDR3: CASDRDITDTQYF
size: .
J: TRBJ2-3
D: .
V: TRBV6-1

DNA: TGTGCCAGCAGTGGAGGGGGCCCGGAGTATCAGCCCCAGCATTTT
CDR3: CASSGGGPEYQPQHF
size: once
J: TRBJ1-5
D: TRBD1
V: TRBV25-1

DNA: TGTGCAAGTCGCTCCGACTCGGTGGAAAAACTGTTTTTT
CDR3: CASRSDSVEKLFF
size: once
J: TRBJ1-4
D: .
V: TRBV12-2

DNA: TGCGCCAGCAGTCCAGGGCAAACGGGTTCCTACGAGCAGTACTTC
CDR3: CASSPGQTGSYEQYF
size: .
J: TRBJ2-7
D: .
V: TRBV4-3

DNA: TGTGCCAGCAGTTACTCGTTTTCAGGGGGGAGCAATGAGCAGTTCTTC
CDR3: CASSYSFSGGSNEQFF
size: .
J: TRBJ2-1
D: .
V: TRBV6-5

DNA: TGTTCCAGCAGCCGGGACAGGGGCCGGGGGACTGAAGCTTTCTTT
CDR3: CSSSRDRGRGTEAFF
size: .
J: TRBJ1-1
D: TRBD1
V: TRBV7-9

DNA: TGCGCCAGCAGCTTGGGGACAGACTATGGCTACACCTTC
CDR3: CASSLGTDYGYTF
size: .
J: TRBJ1-2
D: .
V: TRBV5-1

DNA: TGCGCCAGCAGCTCGGCCGCAGGGGAAAGGAACGAGCAGTACTTC
CDR3: CASSSAAGERNEQYF
size: few
J: TRBJ2-7
D: .
V: TRBV5-1

DNA: TGTGCCAGCAGCTTAGGAGCGGGAGGGCCTATAGATACGCAGTATTTT
CDR3: CASSLGAGGPIDTQYF
size: .
J: TRBJ2-3
D: TRBD2
V: TRBV11-2

DNA: TGTGCCGGACTCCGGGGGTCCAATGAGCAGTTCTTC
CDR3: CAGLRGSNEQFF
size: once
J: TRBJ2-1
D: .
V: TRBV2

DNA: TGTGCCAGCAGTTTAAGACCAGGACAGCCTATTGAAGCTTTCTTT
CDR3: CASSLRPGQPIEAFF
size: .
J: TRBJ1-1
D: .
V: TRBV28

DNA: TGTGCCAGCTCACCGAACAGGGATAGCGAAAAACTGTTTTTT
CDR3: CASSPNRDSEKLFF
size: .
J: TRBJ1-4
D: .
V: TRBV18